This note documents a single T cell receptor (beta chain) sequence. Its target is unknown. The source of the sample is a study of graft-versus-host responses after intestinal transplantation. Produced via immunoSEQ multiplex PCR; TCRdb's table is partial and in-frame only. The sample lists about 100,000 clones, roughly 87% occurring once. In germline, CDR1 is SGHRS, CDR2 YFSETQ. The germline V and J ends were trimmed by 4 bases and 3 bases, with 11 bases remaining between them. The CDR3 consists of 14 residues. The rearrangement links TRBV5-1 to TRBJ2-1, with D possibly TRBD2 on 6 matching bases. The input for sequencing was unstimulated CD4+ T cells sorted from spleen or lymph node cells, taken before transplant. This receptor was obtained from a human donor who was the organ donor for an intestinal transplant. CDR3 loop: CASSEGLDYNEQFF. The CDR3 nucleotides read TGCGCCAGCAGCGAGGGACTTGACTACAATGAGCAGTTCTTC.